This T cell receptor beta chain came from a study of molecular identifiers for immune sequencing clone quantification. The naive CD8 libraries originated from between roughly 18,000 and 1,000,000 sorted cells and drew on 10%, 30% or 50% RNA. TCRdb itself ran the PCR reads through MiXCR, one entry per CDR3 protein. In the table there are around 470,000 distinct CDR3 sequences, about 25% of which are singletons. This clonotype was observed a few times. Trimming removed 1 base at V and 3 bases at J, with 13 bases between. The CDR3 totals 16 residues. Germline V gene lookup returns CDR1 SGHVS and CDR2 FQNEAQ.

Sequencing input: naive CD8+ T cells from blood, with Jurkat cell RNA spiked in. Subset specified: FACS-sorted CD8+CD4-CCR7+CD45RA+ naive T cells. The chain carries TRBV7-8 and TRBJ2-1, with a weak D call TRBD1 (6 bases). The receptor was derived from a human donor in good health. Some libraries in this study had Jurkat cell RNA spiked in. The CDR3 bases are TGTGCCAGCAGCTTAGACGGCAGGGGCCTCTACAATGAGCAGTTCTTC. Protein: CASSLDGRGLYNEQFF.